This T cell receptor (beta chain) comes out of a study of CXCR3-negative and CXCR3-positive naive CD8 T cells. Regarding the study as a whole: Higher TRB CDR3 hydrophobicity marked CXCR3-positive naive cells relative to CXCR3-negative naive cells.

The libraries of TRB cDNA were constructed through 5' RACE using UMI labels. With the 5' RACE reads reprocessed, TCRdb shows one record per CDR3 protein and no DNA. Its clone listing holds about 120,000 distinct CDR3 sequences. Remarks on this clonotype: Its antigen is undetermined.

CDR3 size: 16 residues. Per the germline V gene, CDR1 is SEHNR and CDR2 is FQNEAQ (reference sequence). The sequencing input was naive CXCR3+ CD8+ T cells from blood. Subset defined: CD45RO-CCR7+CD27+CD95- naive CD8+ T cells expressing CXCR3 (TNR3+). The TCR comes from a human donor in good health. Some clones in this sample may be carry-over from other donors' samples. This chain connects TRBV7-9 to TRBJ1-1; TCRdb reports TRBD1, a call that lacks DNA to check it against. This chain's CDR3 is CASSLEEALGDTEAFF.